A selection of T cell receptor beta chains follows, all from one sample in a study of T-cell memory formation after mild COVID-19. TCRdb redid the calling of the 5' RACE reads with MiXCR, one entry per CDR3 protein. Of roughly 450,000 distinct CDR3 sequences listed, about a sixth were seen once; the top ten hold under 25%. The sequenced sample consisted of PBMCs or a T cell subset sorted from them (not recorded which). Receptor source: a man between 18 and 29 years old who had mild COVID-19 (a few samples of this study predate the infection). Cell type and time point are not known. CDR3s include the opening cysteine and the closing phenylalanine or tryptophan. Each record gives: D gene, V gene, CDR3 protein. D genes are given only for firm matches.

D gene: .
V gene: TRBV7-2
CDR3 protein: CASSPGGGVVDTQYF

D gene: .
V gene: TRBV29-1
CDR3 protein: CSVSVYRDTQYF

D gene: .
V gene: TRBV12-3/TRBV12-4
CDR3 protein: CASSPGYYGYTF

D gene: .
V gene: TRBV6-5
CDR3 protein: CASSYSWGPEQYF

D gene: TRBD1
V gene: TRBV27
CDR3 protein: CASSLLHRGDSPLHF

D gene: .
V gene: TRBV7-8
CDR3 protein: CASSTQRGIRYGYTF

D gene: TRBD1
V gene: TRBV7-9
CDR3 protein: CASAGTGGSYEQYF

D gene: TRBD2
V gene: TRBV18
CDR3 protein: CASSPVGLARETQYF

D gene: .
V gene: TRBV6-6
CDR3 protein: CASSYDTGRFSYEQYF

D gene: TRBD2
V gene: TRBV3-1
CDR3 protein: CASSHSGVAKNIQYF

D gene: TRBD1
V gene: TRBV7-2
CDR3 protein: CASSLRIQGQGSPLHF

D gene: .
V gene: TRBV28
CDR3 protein: CASSFVAGLRRFF

D gene: .
V gene: TRBV29-1
CDR3 protein: CSAGLLASTDTQYF

D gene: .
V gene: TRBV9
CDR3 protein: CASSVLWASYEQYF

D gene: .
V gene: TRBV7-2
CDR3 protein: CASSPPRGAGANYGYTF

D gene: TRBD2
V gene: TRBV2
CDR3 protein: CASSPGTRSSDTQYF

D gene: TRBD1
V gene: TRBV7-9
CDR3 protein: CASSLTSGGNTGELFF

D gene: TRBD1
V gene: TRBV14
CDR3 protein: CASSQGGQQETQYF

D gene: .
V gene: TRBV3-1
CDR3 protein: CASSQVGVGDTEAFF

D gene: TRBD1
V gene: TRBV6-5
CDR3 protein: CASSPDRVNIQYF

D gene: .
V gene: TRBV5-4
CDR3 protein: CASSLASRGRYEQYF

D gene: .
V gene: TRBV20-1
CDR3 protein: CSAPTWGGELFF

D gene: .
V gene: TRBV7-6
CDR3 protein: CDSSLHGDALRGIQYF

D gene: TRBD1
V gene: TRBV4-1
CDR3 protein: CASSQAGTGAHTGELFF

D gene: .
V gene: TRBV6-2/TRBV6-3
CDR3 protein: CAGDTQYF

D gene: .
V gene: TRBV7-2
CDR3 protein: CASSRGFRDGYTF

D gene: .
V gene: TRBV7-8
CDR3 protein: CASSSGTRADTQYF

D gene: .
V gene: TRBV7-2
CDR3 protein: CASGTFGYEQYF

D gene: TRBD1
V gene: TRBV28
CDR3 protein: CASSSIHQGAGDNVLTF

D gene: TRBD1
V gene: TRBV24-1
CDR3 protein: CATSGTPEGTGERGSQFF

D gene: TRBD2
V gene: TRBV12-5
CDR3 protein: CASAKYSGGAPNEQFF

D gene: .
V gene: TRBV7-2
CDR3 protein: CASSLAAFNEQFF

D gene: TRBD1
V gene: TRBV5-1
CDR3 protein: CASSLSTGGNSPLHF

D gene: .
V gene: TRBV4-1
CDR3 protein: CASSFRTVGYEKLFF

D gene: TRBD2
V gene: TRBV2
CDR3 protein: CASSPTSGFNEQYF

D gene: .
V gene: TRBV20-1
CDR3 protein: CSASWGVNQPQHF

D gene: .
V gene: TRBV4-1
CDR3 protein: CASSQDAGATYEQYF

D gene: .
V gene: TRBV9
CDR3 protein: CASSVGSGPSSYNEQFF

D gene: TRBD1
V gene: TRBV20-1
CDR3 protein: CSAPKKTGEDEQFF

D gene: TRBD2
V gene: TRBV10-3
CDR3 protein: CAISKTSGGVQETQYF

D gene: TRBD1
V gene: TRBV10-3
CDR3 protein: CAISATGGEEKLFF

D gene: .
V gene: TRBV5-4
CDR3 protein: CASSPDGNEQFF

D gene: .
V gene: TRBV7-2
CDR3 protein: CASSSFGTDTQYF

D gene: .
V gene: TRBV9
CDR3 protein: CASSPGLPASPGYTF

D gene: .
V gene: TRBV12-3/TRBV12-4
CDR3 protein: CASSFPSSGNTIYF

D gene: TRBD2
V gene: TRBV9
CDR3 protein: CASSYRGDYNEQFF

D gene: .
V gene: TRBV5-5
CDR3 protein: CASSLGTSPFRSNQPQHF

D gene: TRBD1
V gene: TRBV6-2/TRBV6-3
CDR3 protein: CASSYHRTGGAFPPNTGELFF

D gene: .
V gene: TRBV7-2
CDR3 protein: CASSLDGPNTEAFF

D gene: .
V gene: TRBV18
CDR3 protein: CASSPGDREAFF